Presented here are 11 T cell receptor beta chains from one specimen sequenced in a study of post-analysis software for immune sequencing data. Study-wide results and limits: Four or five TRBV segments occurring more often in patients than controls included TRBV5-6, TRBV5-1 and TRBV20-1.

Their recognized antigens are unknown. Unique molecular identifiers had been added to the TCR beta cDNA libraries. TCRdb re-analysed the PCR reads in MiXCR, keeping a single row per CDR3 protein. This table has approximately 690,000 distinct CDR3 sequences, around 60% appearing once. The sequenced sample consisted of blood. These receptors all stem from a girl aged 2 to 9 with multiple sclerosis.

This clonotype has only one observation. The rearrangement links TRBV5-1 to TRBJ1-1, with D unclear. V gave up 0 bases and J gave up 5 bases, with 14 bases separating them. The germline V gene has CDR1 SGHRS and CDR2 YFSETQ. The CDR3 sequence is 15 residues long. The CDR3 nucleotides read TGCGCCAGCAGCTTGGTGCGGGGTGGTAGTACTGAAGCTTTCTTT. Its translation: CASSLVRGGSTEAFF.

The CDR3 loop reads CSARDSGIGEKLFF. For the CDR3, the DNA is TGCAGTGCTAGAGATTCGGGGATCGGAGAAAAACTGTTTTTT. V and J are TRBV20-1 and TRBJ1-4, with D hard to call. The CDR3 totals 14 residues. Germline CDR1 is DFQATT and CDR2 is SNEGSKA (reference sequence). The V and J ends lost 0 bases and 8 bases respectively, with 13 bases between them.

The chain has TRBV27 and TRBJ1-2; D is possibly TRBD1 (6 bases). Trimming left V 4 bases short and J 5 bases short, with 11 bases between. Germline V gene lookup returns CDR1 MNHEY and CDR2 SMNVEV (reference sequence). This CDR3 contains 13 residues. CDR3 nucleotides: TGTGCCAGCAGTTACAGGGAAGGGTATGGCTACACCTTC. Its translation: CASSYREGYGYTF.

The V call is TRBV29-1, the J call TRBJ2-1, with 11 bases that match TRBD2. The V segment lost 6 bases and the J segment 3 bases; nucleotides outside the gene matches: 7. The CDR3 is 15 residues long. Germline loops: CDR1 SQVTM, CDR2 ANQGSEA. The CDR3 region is CSVPRSGRVYNEQFF. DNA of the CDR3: TGCAGCGTACCGCGTAGCGGGAGGGTCTACAATGAGCAGTTCTTC.

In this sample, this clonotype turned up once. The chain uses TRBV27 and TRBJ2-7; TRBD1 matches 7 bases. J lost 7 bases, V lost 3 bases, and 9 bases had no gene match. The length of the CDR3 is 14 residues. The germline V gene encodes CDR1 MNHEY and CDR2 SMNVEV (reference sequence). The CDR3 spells CASSFDRDLWEQYF. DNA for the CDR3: TGTGCCAGCAGTTTTGACAGGGACCTTTGGGAGCAGTACTTC.

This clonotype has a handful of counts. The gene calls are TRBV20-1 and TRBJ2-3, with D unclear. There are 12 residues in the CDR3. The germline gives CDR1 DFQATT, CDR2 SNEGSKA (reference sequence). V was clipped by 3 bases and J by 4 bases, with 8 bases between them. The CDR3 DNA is TGCAGTGCTAGGGTGGGCGCAGATACGCAGTATTTT. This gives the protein CSARVGADTQYF.

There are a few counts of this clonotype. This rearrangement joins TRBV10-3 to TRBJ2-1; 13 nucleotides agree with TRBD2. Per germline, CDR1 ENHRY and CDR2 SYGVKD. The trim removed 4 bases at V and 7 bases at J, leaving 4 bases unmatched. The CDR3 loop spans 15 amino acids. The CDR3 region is CAISVGLAGINEQFF. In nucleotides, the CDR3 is TGTGCCATCAGTGTGGGACTAGCGGGAATAAATGAGCAGTTCTTC.

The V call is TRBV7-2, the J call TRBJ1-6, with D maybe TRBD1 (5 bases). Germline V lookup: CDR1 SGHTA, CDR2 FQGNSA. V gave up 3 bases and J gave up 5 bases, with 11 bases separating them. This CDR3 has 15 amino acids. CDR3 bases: TGTGCCAGCAGCTTCTCGGGACGGAATAATTCACCCCTCCACTTT. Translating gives CASSFSGRNNSPLHF.

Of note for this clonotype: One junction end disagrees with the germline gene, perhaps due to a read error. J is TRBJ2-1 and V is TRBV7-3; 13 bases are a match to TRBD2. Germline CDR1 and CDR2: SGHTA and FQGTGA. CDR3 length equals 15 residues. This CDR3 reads CASNLLAGGPSEQFF. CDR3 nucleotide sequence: TGTGCCAGCAACTTACTAGCGGGAGGGCCGAGTGAGCAGTTCTTC.

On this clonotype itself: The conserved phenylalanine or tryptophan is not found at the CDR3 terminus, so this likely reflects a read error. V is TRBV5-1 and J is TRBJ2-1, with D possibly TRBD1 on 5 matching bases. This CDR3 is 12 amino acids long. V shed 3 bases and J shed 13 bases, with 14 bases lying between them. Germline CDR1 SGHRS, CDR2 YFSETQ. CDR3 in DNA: TGCGCCAGCAGCTCCGACAGTTTGGTCCAGTTCTGC. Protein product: CASSSDSLVQFC.

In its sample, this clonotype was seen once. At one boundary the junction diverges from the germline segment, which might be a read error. CDR3 coding DNA: TGTGCCAGCAAAAGCGGGGGGCACACAGATGCGCAGTATTTT. It encodes CASKSGGHTDAQYF. This chain uses TRBV7-2 with TRBJ2-3; 9 bases match TRBD2. This CDR3 has 14 residues. Germline-derived CDR1 and CDR2 are SGHTA and FQGNSA.